This TCR beta chain was identified in a study of T cells in Graves' hyperthyroidism and ophthalmopathy. Across the study: Peripheral blood sampling occurred at initial diagnosis, before any treatment.

For this clonotype: Its antigen is not known.

J was trimmed by 0 bases and V by 1 base; bases with no gene match: 9. This CDR3 is built from 18 residues. The germline V gene has CDR1 SGHTA and CDR2 FQGNSA. Whole-study findings and limits: A model using 13 V-J features told ophthalmopathy apart from stable hyperthyroidism. Most thyroid clonotypes that were expanded above 0.001 also turned up in blood.

The CDR3 regions of TCR beta were amplified from RNA transcripts. RT-PCR in the first round (using the HTBI primer set) targeted the TCR CDR3. TCRdb processed the multiplex PCR reads anew with MiXCR; each CDR3 protein has one entry. The data contain about 500,000 distinct CDR3 sequences, 16% of them seen just once; the ten biggest clones take up around 19%. The authors deemed Graves' hyperthyroidism stable absent ophthalmopathy progression within 18 months. The TCR originated in a woman between 18 and 30 years old with Graves' hyperthyroidism. Sequencing was carried out using blood. This chain uses TRBV7-2 with TRBJ2-1; the match to TRBD2 covers 7 bases. The CDR3 loop is CASSLVVGRERSYNEQFF. Written as DNA, the CDR3 is TGTGCCAGCAGCTTAGTGGTTGGGCGGGAGCGCTCCTACAATGAGCAGTTCTTC.